These 25 T cell receptor beta chains were sequenced from one sample in a study of CD8 T cells in ankylosing spondylitis. TCRdb reanalysed the 5' RACE reads using MiXCR and keeps one entry per CDR3 protein. Of under 450,000 distinct CDR3 sequences in the sample, about 20% were seen once. Sequences were obtained from blood, either unsorted or a sorted T cell fraction (not recorded which). The receptors shown here come from a male donor with ankylosing spondylitis or in good health (not recorded which).

This clonotype turned up a few times. The gene calls are TRBV7-9 and TRBJ2-5; 10 nucleotides match TRBD1. CDR1 is SEHNR and CDR2 is FQNEAQ in the germline V gene (reference sequence). After removal of 5 bases from V and 3 bases from J, the junction contained 6 bases not matched to a gene. There are 15 residues in the CDR3. DNA for the CDR3: TGTGCCAGCAGCACCCCCGGGACAGGGGAAGAGACCCAGTACTTC. Its protein product is CASSTPGTGEETQYF.

V gene TRBV7-8 combines with J gene TRBJ2-3; D gene unclear. Per germline, CDR1 SGHVS and CDR2 FQNEAQ. CDR3 length equals 14 residues. Trimming stripped 3 bases from V and 6 bases from J, with 13 bases between. CDR3 in DNA: TGTGCCAGCAGCTTTTATAACGCCCTCGATACGCAGTATTTT. Its protein product is CASSFYNALDTQYF.

This clonotype was recorded a few times. V is TRBV28 and J is TRBJ2-4; 7 bases are shared with TRBD2. The CDR3 is 15 residues long. The germline gives CDR1 MDHEN, CDR2 SYDVKM. Unmatched junction bases numbered 7, after V lost 5 bases and J lost 3 bases. CDR3 protein: CASSPLAEFKNIQYF. CDR3 nucleotide sequence: TGTGCCAGCAGTCCCCTAGCGGAATTCAAAAACATTCAGTACTTC. Drawing the rest from reference TRBV28 and TRBJ2-4, the complete variable domain is DVKVTQSSRYLVKRTGEKVFLECVQDMDHENMFWYRQDPGLGLRLIYFSYDVKMKEKGDIPEGYSVSREKKERFSLILESASTNQTSMYLCASSPLAEFKNIQYFGAGTRLSVL.

The chain joins TRBV7-9 to TRBJ2-7, with TRBD1 as a possible D gene (5 bases). Trimming removed 5 bases from V and 0 bases from J, with 8 bases in between. There are 13 residues in the CDR3. From germline, CDR1 is SEHNR and CDR2 FQNEAQ (reference sequence). The CDR3 sequence is CASSQQASYEQYF. The CDR3 DNA reads TGTGCCAGCAGCCAACAGGCCTCCTACGAGCAGTACTTC.

V and J are TRBV7-9 and TRBJ2-7, with D possibly matching TRBD2 (5 bases). There are 14 residues in the CDR3. V gave up 4 bases and J gave up 2 bases, with 12 bases separating them. The germline CDR1 and CDR2 sequences are SEHNR and FQNEAQ (reference sequence). The CDR3 nucleotides read TGTGCCAGCAGCTCTAAGGACTTCACCTACGAGCAGTACTTC. Translated: CASSSKDFTYEQYF.

This clonotype was seen a handful of times. The chain employs TRBV4-2 and TRBJ2-5, with TRBD2 matching over 11 bases. The CDR3 covers 18 residues. The germline CDR1 and CDR2 sequences are LGHNA and YNFKEQ. V shed 0 bases and J 5 bases; nucleotides not matched to a gene: 11. In nucleotides, the CDR3 is TGTGCCAGCAGCCAAGAGCAAGCGGCTAGCGGGGGGCAGGAGACCCAGTACTTC. Its translation: CASSQEQAASGGQETQYF.

The gene calls are TRBV24-1 and TRBJ2-2, with 9 bases aligning to TRBD1. The CDR3 is 16 amino acids. The junction had 12 bases not matched to a gene; V was cut back by 8 bases and J by 6 bases. CDR1 and CDR2 (germline): KGHDR, SFDVKD. CDR3 nucleotides: TGTGCCACCACCGCCGGACAGGGGAAATTCGCCGGGGAGCTGTTTTTT. It specifies CATTAGQGKFAGELFF.

This clonotype was found a few times. The chain employs TRBV7-9 and TRBJ2-7; D is undetermined. The V gene's germline CDR1 is SEHNR and CDR2 FQNEAQ (reference sequence). The CDR3 loop spans 14 amino acids. V gave up 2 bases and J gave up 0 bases, with 8 bases separating them. This chain's CDR3 is CASSLILASYEQYF. CDR3 nucleotide sequence: TGTGCCAGCAGCTTAATCTTAGCCTCCTACGAGCAGTACTTC.

The V gene is TRBV11-1, the J gene TRBJ2-1, with a weak D call TRBD1 (5 bases). Germline V gene data show CDR1 as SGHAT and CDR2 as FQDESV (reference sequence). Trimming removed 5 bases from V and 8 bases from J, with 13 bases in between. This CDR3 comprises 13 residues. The CDR3 bases are TGTGCCAGCAGCGTCAGGGTGGAGCATGAGCAGTTCTTC. Its protein product is CASSVRVEHEQFF.

This chain links TRBV20-1 with TRBJ2-7; TRBD2 is a possible D gene (5 bases). The CDR3 runs to 14 residues. With 6 bases removed from V and 2 bases from J, the gap between germline ends came to 17 bases. Germline lookup yields CDR1 DFQATT and CDR2 SNEGSKA (reference sequence). CDR3 loop: CSAIDYVGTYEQYF. DNA of the CDR3: TGCAGTGCCATAGACTATGTAGGGACCTACGAGCAGTACTTC.

The chain has TRBV4-1 and TRBJ1-1; TRBD1 is a possible D gene (5 bases). CDR1 MGHRA and CDR2 YSYEKL come from the germline V gene. V shed 7 bases and J shed 0 bases, with 15 bases lying between them. CDR3 size: 15 residues. The CDR3 loop is CASTRGGEMNTEAFF. DNA for the CDR3: TGCGCCAGCACCCGGGGCGGCGAGATGAACACTGAAGCTTTCTTT.

This clonotype has just a few counts. The chain uses TRBV29-1 and TRBJ2-7; D ambiguous. The CDR3 totals 13 residues. The germline V and J ends were trimmed by 5 bases and 6 bases, with 17 bases remaining between them. The germline gives CDR1 SQVTM, CDR2 ANQGSEA. CDR3 nucleotide sequence: TGCAGCGTTCCCGCCCTAAGCCCTCTCGAGCAGTACTTC. Residues: CSVPALSPLEQYF.

This clonotype turned up a few times. CDR3 amino acids: CASSQRGGSYEQYF. Here the CDR3 DNA reads TGTGCCAGCTCCCAACGGGGCGGCTCCTACGAGCAGTACTTC. The J gene is TRBJ2-7, the V gene TRBV18, with D perhaps being TRBD1 or TRBD2 (5 bases each). Trimming left V 6 bases short and J 0 bases short, with 12 bases between. The germline CDR1 and CDR2 sequences are KGHSH and LQKENI. The CDR3 length is 14 residues.

V is TRBV5-5 and J is TRBJ1-1; D uncertain. The CDR3 sequence is 15 residues long. Germline lookup yields CDR1 SGHKS and CDR2 YYEKEE (reference sequence). Trimming stripped 2 bases from V and 10 bases from J, with 21 bases between. CDR3 in amino acids: CASSFYDGGSRGAFF. CDR3 in DNA: TGTGCCAGCAGCTTTTATGACGGTGGATCCCGTGGAGCTTTCTTT.

This chain joins TRBV7-9 and TRBJ2-1, with TRBD1 matching over 11 bases. CDR3 length: 16 residues. In germline, CDR1 is SEHNR, CDR2 FQNEAQ (reference sequence). The ends lost 5 bases at V and 4 bases at J; junction bases unmatched: 7. The CDR3 DNA sequence: TGTGCCAGCAGCCGAACCGGGACAGGGGGGTACAATGAGCAGTTCTTC. This translates into CASSRTGTGGYNEQFF.

V gene TRBV10-3 combines with J gene TRBJ2-1; D tentatively reads TRBD1 or TRBD2 (6 bases each). Trimming left V 2 bases short and J 6 bases short, with 14 bases between. Germline values: CDR1 ENHRY, CDR2 SYGVKD. The CDR3 has 15 amino acids. The CDR3 is CAISEPFEGGNEQFF. Here the CDR3 DNA reads TGTGCCATCAGTGAGCCCTTTGAGGGGGGCAATGAGCAGTTCTTC.

There are a few counts of this clonotype. The rearrangement uses TRBV12-3 or TRBV12-4 and TRBJ2-1, with D perhaps TRBD2 (5 bases). The CDR3 extends over 14 amino acids. V gave up 3 bases and J gave up 8 bases, with 14 bases separating them. CDR3 region: CASSFGGSTHEQFF. In nucleotides, the CDR3 is TGTGCCAGCAGTTTCGGAGGTTCAACACATGAGCAGTTCTTC.

This clonotype was seen only a few times. This chain joins TRBV5-6 and TRBJ1-6; D is possibly TRBD1 (5 bases). V lost 2 bases, J lost 8 bases, and 14 bases lay in between. From germline, CDR1 is SGHDT and CDR2 YYEEEE. CDR3 length equals 15 residues. The CDR3 protein is CASSFLAGGYSPLHF. For the CDR3, the DNA is TGTGCCAGCAGCTTCCTGGCCGGGGGATATTCACCCCTCCACTTT. Based on the CDR3 plus reference TRBV5-6 and TRBJ1-6, the full variable domain is DAGVTQSPTHLIKTRGQQVTLRCSPKSGHDTVSWYQQALGQGPQFIFQYYEEEERQRGNFPDRFSGHQFPNYSSELNVNALLLGDSALYLCASSFLAGGYSPLHFGNGTRLTVT.

This clonotype was recorded a few times. The V call is TRBV12-3 or TRBV12-4, the J call TRBJ2-7; D is possibly TRBD1 (8 bases). Trimming removed 4 bases at V and 5 bases at J, with 12 bases between. The CDR3 length is 13 residues. CDR3 sequence reads: CASSWTGRDEQYF. Written as DNA, the CDR3 is TGTGCCAGCAGTTGGACAGGGAGGGACGAGCAGTACTTC.

CDR3 bases: TGTGCCAGCAGCCCCTTTGGGGACTACTCCTACAATGAGCAGTTCTTC. Its protein is CASSPFGDYSYNEQFF. This chain uses TRBV12-3 or TRBV12-4 with TRBJ2-1; the match to TRBD2 covers 7 bases. This CDR3 region has 16 residues. Trimming removed 6 bases from V and 0 bases from J; junction bases left unmatched: 8.

This clonotype was observed a handful of times. The rearrangement links TRBV4-1 to TRBJ2-1; the match to TRBD2 covers 7 bases. The CDR3 is 15 residues long. Germline V gene sequence: CDR1 MGHRA, CDR2 YSYEKL. V dropped 2 bases and J dropped 1; count of bases not matched to a gene: 2. The CDR3 DNA reads TGCGCCAGCAGCCAATCTAGCGGTTCCTACAATGAGCAGTTCTTC. This codes for CASSQSSGSYNEQFF.

This clonotype was seen only a few times. The J gene is TRBJ2-1, the V gene TRBV5-6; D not certain. Germline CDR1 reads SGHDT; CDR2 reads YYEEEE. Trimming stripped 0 bases from V and 9 bases from J, with 7 bases between. CDR3 length: 12 amino acids. CDR3 residues: CASSLVVGEQFF. The CDR3 bases are TGTGCCAGCAGCTTGGTGGTGGGTGAGCAGTTCTTC.

At least ten counts were recorded for this clonotype. A read error may account for a junction end that differs from germline. This chain uses TRBV12-3 or TRBV12-4 with TRBJ1-4; D perhaps matches TRBD1 (5 bases). The CDR3 is made up of 12 amino acids. In nucleotides, the CDR3 is TGTGCCAGCAGCTCCCCTCCGGGACCGCCGCTTTTT. This encodes CASSSPPGPPLF.

This clonotype came up a few times. One end of the junction varies from germline; a read error may be responsible. The rearrangement links TRBV12-3 or TRBV12-4 to TRBJ2-3; D is perhaps TRBD2 (5 bases). CDR3 length equals 11 residues. DNA for the CDR3: TGTGCCAGCAGTTCGCCAGTTACGCGGGCTTTT. Amino acid sequence: CASSSPVTRAF.

V is TRBV2 and J is TRBJ2-5; possible D gene TRBD1, 6 bases. Germline CDR1 reads SNHLY; CDR2 reads FYNNEI. V lost 2 bases to trimming and J lost 2 bases, with 9 bases between them. CDR3 length: 14 residues. CDR3 region: CASSESQGQETQYF. The CDR3 DNA reads as TGTGCCAGCAGTGAAAGCCAGGGGCAAGAGACCCAGTACTTC.